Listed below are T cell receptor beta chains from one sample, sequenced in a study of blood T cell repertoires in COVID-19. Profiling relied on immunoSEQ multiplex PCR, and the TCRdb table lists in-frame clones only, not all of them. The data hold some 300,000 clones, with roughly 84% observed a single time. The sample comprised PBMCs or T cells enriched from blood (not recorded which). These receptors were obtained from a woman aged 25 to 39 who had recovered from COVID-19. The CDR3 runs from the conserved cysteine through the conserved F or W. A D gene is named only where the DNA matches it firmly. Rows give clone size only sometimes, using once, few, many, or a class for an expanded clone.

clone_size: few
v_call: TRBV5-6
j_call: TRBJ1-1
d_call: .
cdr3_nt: TGTGCCAGCAGCTTGGAACAGGGCACTGAAGCTTTCTTT
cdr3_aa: CASSLEQGTEAFF

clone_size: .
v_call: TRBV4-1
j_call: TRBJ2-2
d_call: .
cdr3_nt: TGCGCCAGCAGCTCCCAGGCTGCAGCCGCCGGGGAGCTGTTTTTT
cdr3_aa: CASSSQAAAAGELFF

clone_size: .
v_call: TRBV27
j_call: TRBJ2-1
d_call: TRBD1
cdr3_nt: TGTGCCAGCAGTTTATACCCCCGGACAGGGGCGACGGATGAGCAGTTCTTC
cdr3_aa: CASSLYPRTGATDEQFF

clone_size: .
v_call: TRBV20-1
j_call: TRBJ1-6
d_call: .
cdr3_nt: TGCAGTGCTAGTGATGGAGCGGGACGGACTTATAATTCACCCCTCCACTTT
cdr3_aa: CSASDGAGRTYNSPLHF

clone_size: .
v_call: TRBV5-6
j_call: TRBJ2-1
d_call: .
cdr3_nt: TGTGCCAGCGTCCATTCCAGGGGAGGGTACAATGAGCAGTTCTTC
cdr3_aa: CASVHSRGGYNEQFF

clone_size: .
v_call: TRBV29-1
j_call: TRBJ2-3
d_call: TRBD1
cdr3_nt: TGCAGCGGTGGGACAGGGATCACAGATACGCAGTATTTT
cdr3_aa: CSGGTGITDTQYF

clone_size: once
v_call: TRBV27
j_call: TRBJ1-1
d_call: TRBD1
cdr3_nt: TGTGCCAGCAGTTGGGACAGGGGGACTGAAGCTTTCTTT
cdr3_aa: CASSWDRGTEAFF

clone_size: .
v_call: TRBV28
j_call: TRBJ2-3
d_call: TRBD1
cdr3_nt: TGTGCCAGCAGTATCGGGGACAGGGGGGATACGCAGTATTTT
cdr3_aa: CASSIGDRGDTQYF

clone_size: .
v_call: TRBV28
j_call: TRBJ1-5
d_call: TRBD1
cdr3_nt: TGTGCCAGCAGTCCCTCAGGGGGACAATATCAGCCCCAGCATTTT
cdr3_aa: CASSPSGGQYQPQHF

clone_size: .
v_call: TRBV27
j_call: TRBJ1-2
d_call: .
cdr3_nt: TGTGCCAGCAGTCCTAGACAGCCGATAGCCTTTAACTATGGCTACACCTTC
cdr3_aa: CASSPRQPIAFNYGYTF

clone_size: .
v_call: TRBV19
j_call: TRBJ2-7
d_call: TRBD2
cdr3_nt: TGTGCCAGTAGTTTTAGCGGGGAGAGCTCCTACGAGCAGTACTTC
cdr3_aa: CASSFSGESSYEQYF

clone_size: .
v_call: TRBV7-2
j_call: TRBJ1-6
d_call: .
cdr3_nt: TGTGCCAGCAGCTTAGTTCCGCGCAAAAATTCACCCCTCCACTTT
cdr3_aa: CASSLVPRKNSPLHF

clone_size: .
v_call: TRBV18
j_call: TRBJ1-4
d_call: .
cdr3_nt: TGTGCCAGCTCACCAACAAGCGGGATGGAAAAACTGTTTTTT
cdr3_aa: CASSPTSGMEKLFF

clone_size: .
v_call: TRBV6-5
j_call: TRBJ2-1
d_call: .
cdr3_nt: TGTGCCAGCAGTTTCGGCAGGTCCAATGAGCAGTTCTTC
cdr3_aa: CASSFGRSNEQFF

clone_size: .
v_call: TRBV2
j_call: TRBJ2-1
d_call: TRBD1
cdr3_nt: TGTGCCAGCAGCCCCTCGGGACAGGGAGATGAGCAGTTCTTC
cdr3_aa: CASSPSGQGDEQFF

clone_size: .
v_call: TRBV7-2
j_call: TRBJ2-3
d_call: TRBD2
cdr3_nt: TGTGCCAGCAGCGGAACTAGCGGGGGGGCCTCTACGCAGTATTTT
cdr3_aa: CASSGTSGGASTQYF

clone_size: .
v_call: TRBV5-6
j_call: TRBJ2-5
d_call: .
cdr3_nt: TGTGCCAGCAGCTTGGAGGGGTGGGGCCAAGAGACCCAGTACTTC
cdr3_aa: CASSLEGWGQETQYF

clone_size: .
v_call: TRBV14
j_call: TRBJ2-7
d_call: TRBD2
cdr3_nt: TGTGCCAGCAGCCAAGGACGCGGGGGACCCCCCTACGAGCAGTACTTC
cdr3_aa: CASSQGRGGPPYEQYF

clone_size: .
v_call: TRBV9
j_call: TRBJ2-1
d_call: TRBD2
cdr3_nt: TGTGCCAGCAGCGCCTCCGGGACTAGCCCCTACAATGAGCAGTTCTTC
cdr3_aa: CASSASGTSPYNEQFF

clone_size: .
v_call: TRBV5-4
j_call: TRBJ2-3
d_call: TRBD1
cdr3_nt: TGTGCCAGCAGCAGGCGGGGGACAGGGACAGATACGCAGTATTTT
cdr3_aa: CASSRRGTGTDTQYF

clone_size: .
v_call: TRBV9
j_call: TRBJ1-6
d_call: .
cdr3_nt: TGTGCCAGCAGCGTAGGGGCAGCCTATAATTCACCCCTCCACTTT
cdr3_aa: CASSVGAAYNSPLHF

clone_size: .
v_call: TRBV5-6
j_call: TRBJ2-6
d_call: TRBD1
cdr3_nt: TGTGCCAGCAGCTATACAGGGGTTGGGGCCAACGTCCTGACTTTC
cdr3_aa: CASSYTGVGANVLTF

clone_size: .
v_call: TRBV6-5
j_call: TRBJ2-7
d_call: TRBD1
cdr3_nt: TGTGCCAGCACCGGTTCCGGGACAGGGGGCGGCGAGCAGTACTTC
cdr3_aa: CASTGSGTGGGEQYF

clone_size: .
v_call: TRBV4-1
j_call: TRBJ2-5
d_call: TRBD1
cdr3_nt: TGCGCCAGCAGCCAAGATAACAGGGGGCAAGAGACCCAGTACTTC
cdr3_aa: CASSQDNRGQETQYF

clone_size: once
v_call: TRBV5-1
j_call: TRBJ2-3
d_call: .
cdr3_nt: TGCGCCAGCAGCTCATCGGGGAACCCCTACACAGATACGCAGTATTTT
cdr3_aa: CASSSSGNPYTDTQYF

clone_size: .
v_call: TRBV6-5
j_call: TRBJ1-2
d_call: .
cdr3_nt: TGTGCCAGCAGTAGAGGCCTTGGGGCGGGCTACACCTTC
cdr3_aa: CASSRGLGAGYTF

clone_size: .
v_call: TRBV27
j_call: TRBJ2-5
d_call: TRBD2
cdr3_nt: TGTGCCAGCAGTCCCGGGACTAGGAACCTAGAGACCCAGTACTTC
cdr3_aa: CASSPGTRNLETQYF

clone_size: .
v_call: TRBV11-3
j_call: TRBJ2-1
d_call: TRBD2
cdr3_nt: TGTGCCAGCAGCTTAGAACTAGCGGGGGTGGGTTACAATGAGCAGTTCTTC
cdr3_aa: CASSLELAGVGYNEQFF

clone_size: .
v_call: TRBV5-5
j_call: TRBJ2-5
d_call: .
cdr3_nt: TGTGCCAGCAGCTTGTTGCAGGTGGTGGAGACCCAGTACTTC
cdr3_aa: CASSLLQVVETQYF

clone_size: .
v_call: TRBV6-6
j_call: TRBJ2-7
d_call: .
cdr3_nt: TGTGCCAGCAGTTACTCGAATATGCAGGGATCCCACGAGCAGTACTTC
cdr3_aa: CASSYSNMQGSHEQYF

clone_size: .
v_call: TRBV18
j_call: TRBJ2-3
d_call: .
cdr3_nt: TGTGCCAGCTCACCAGGCCCTCCGGGAAGCACAGATACGCAGTATTTT
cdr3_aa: CASSPGPPGSTDTQYF

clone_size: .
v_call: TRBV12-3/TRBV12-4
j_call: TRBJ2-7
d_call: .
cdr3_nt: TGTGCCAGCAGTTTACAACAGGGAAGCGAGCAGTACTTC
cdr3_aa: CASSLQQGSEQYF

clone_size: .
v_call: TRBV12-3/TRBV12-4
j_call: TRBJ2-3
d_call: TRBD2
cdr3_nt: TGTGCCAGCAGTTTCCAGCGGGGGAATACGCAGTATTTT
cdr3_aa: CASSFQRGNTQYF

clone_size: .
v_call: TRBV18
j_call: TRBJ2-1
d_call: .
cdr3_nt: TGTGCCAGCTCACCACGGGGGGTCGGACCACCTCAGCAGTTCTTC
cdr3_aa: CASSPRGVGPPQQFF

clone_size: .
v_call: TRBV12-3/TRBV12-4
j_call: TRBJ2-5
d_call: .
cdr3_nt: TGTGCCAGCAGTTTAGCGCGGGAGACCCAGTACTTC
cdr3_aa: CASSLARETQYF

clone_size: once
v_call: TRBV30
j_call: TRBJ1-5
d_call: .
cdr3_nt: TGTGCCTGGAGCCCCAGCGGTTTTGGGACCCAGCATTTT
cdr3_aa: CAWSPSGFGTQHF

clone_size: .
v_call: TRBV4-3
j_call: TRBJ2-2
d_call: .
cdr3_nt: TGCGCCAGCAGCCAAGAAGTAGTCCCGAACACCGGGGAGCTGTTTTTT
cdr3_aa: CASSQEVVPNTGELFF

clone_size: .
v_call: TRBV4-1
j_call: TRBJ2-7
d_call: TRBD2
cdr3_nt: TGCGCCAGCAGCCAAGATCGGGAGCGGGGGGTCTCTACCCACGAGCAGTACTTC
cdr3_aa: CASSQDRERGVSTHEQYF

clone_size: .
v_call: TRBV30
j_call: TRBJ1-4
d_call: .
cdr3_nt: TGTGCCTGGGGGCAATTGACAGGCTTAGGTGAAAAACTGTTTTTT
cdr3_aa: CAWGQLTGLGEKLFF

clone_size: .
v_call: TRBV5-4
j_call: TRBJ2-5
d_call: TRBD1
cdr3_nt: TGTGCCAGCAGCTACGGGGACAGGGGCTACCAAGAGACCCAGTACTTC
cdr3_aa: CASSYGDRGYQETQYF

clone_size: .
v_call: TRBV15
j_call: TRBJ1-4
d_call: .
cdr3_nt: TGTGCCACCAGCCAGGATGAAAAACTGTTTTTT
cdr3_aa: CATSQDEKLFF

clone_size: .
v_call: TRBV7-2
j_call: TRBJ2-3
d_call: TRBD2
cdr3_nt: TGTGCCAGCAGCTTTAGCGGGGGGGCGACAGATACGCAGTATTTT
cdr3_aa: CASSFSGGATDTQYF

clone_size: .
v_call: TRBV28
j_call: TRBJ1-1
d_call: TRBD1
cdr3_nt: TGTGCCAGCAGTGGTATACAGGGGGCTATGAACACTGAAGCTTTCTTT
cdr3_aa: CASSGIQGAMNTEAFF

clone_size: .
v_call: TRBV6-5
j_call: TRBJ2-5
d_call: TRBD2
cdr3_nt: TGTGCCAGCAGCGGCGGACTAGTTGTAGAGACCCAGTACTTC
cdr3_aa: CASSGGLVVETQYF

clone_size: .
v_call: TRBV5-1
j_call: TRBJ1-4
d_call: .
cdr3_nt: TGCGCCAGCAGCTTGGTGTCCGAACGGGAAAAACTGTTTTTT
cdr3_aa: CASSLVSEREKLFF

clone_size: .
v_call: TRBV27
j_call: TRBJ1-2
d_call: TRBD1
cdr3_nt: TGTGCCAGCAGTCCATTTCTCCCCCGGGACAGGGACTATGGCTACACCTTC
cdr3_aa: CASSPFLPRDRDYGYTF

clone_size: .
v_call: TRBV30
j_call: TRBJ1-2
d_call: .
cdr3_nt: TGTGCCTGGAGTAAAGGGAGACATAACGATGGCTACACCTTC
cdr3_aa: CAWSKGRHNDGYTF

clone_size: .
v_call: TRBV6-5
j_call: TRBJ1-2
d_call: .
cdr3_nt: TGTGCCAGCAGTTACTGGCAGGGAGGAAGCTATGGCTACACCTTC
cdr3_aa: CASSYWQGGSYGYTF